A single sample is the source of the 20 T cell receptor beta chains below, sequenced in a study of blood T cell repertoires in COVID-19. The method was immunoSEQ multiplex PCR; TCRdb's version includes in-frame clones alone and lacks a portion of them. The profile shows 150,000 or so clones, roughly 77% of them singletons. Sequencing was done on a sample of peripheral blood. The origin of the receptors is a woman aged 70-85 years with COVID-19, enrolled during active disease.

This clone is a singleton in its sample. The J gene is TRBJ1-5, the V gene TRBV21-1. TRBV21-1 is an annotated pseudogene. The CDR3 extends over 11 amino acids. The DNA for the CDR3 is TGTGCCAGCACCGTCTACGGGCCCCAGCATTTT. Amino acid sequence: CASTVYGPQHF.

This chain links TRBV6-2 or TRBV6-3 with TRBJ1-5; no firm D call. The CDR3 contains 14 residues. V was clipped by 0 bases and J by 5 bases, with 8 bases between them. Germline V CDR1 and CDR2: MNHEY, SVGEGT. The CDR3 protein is CASSYSYGDQPQHF. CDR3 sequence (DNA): TGTGCCAGCAGTTACTCGTACGGGGATCAGCCCCAGCATTTT.

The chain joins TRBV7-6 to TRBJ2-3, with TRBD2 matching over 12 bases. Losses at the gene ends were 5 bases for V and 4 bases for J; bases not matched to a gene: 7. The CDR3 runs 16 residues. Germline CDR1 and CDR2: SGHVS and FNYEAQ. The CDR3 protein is CASSLGLAGSPDTQYF. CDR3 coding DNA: TGTGCCAGCAGCCTAGGACTAGCGGGGTCCCCAGATACGCAGTATTTT.

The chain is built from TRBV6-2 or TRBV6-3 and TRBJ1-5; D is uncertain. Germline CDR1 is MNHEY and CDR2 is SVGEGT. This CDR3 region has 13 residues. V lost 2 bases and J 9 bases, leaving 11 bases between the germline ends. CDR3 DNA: TGTGCCAGCAGTTACCCAATCGGGAGGCCCCAGCATTTT. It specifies CASSYPIGRPQHF.

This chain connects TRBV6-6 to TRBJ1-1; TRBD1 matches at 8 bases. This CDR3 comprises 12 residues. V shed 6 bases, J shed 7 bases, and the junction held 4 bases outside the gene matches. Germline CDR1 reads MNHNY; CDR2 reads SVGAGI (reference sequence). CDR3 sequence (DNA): TGTGCCAGCAGATTTACAGGGGGTGAAGCTTTCTTT. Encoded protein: CASRFTGGEAFF.

The CDR3 loop reads CASSDVRVSGANVLTF. As DNA, the CDR3 is TGTGCCAGCAGTGATGTAAGAGTCTCTGGGGCCAACGTCCTGACTTTC. The chain combines TRBV6-1 with TRBJ2-6; D not certain. CDR3 length equals 16 residues. V lost 3 bases, J lost 0 bases, and 9 bases lay in between. The germline gives CDR1 MNHNS, CDR2 SASEGT.

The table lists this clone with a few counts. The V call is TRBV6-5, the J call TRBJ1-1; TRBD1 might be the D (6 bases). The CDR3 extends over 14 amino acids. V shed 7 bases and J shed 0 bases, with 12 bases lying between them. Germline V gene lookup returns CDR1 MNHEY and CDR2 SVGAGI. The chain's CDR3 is CASKEGHMNTEAFF. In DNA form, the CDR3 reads TGTGCCAGCAAAGAGGGACACATGAACACTGAAGCTTTCTTT.

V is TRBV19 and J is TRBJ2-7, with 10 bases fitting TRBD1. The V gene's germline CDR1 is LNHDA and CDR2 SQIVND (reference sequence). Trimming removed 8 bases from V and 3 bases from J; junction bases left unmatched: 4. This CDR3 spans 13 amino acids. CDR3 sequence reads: CASQGDRGYEQYF. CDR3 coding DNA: TGTGCCAGTCAAGGGGACAGGGGCTACGAGCAGTACTTC.

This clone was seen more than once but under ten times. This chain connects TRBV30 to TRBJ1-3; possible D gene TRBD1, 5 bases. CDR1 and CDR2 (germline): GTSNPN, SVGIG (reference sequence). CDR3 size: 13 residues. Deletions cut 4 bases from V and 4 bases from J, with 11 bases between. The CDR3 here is CAWTQTVGNTIYF. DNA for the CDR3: TGTGCCTGGACCCAGACAGTCGGAAACACCATATATTTT.

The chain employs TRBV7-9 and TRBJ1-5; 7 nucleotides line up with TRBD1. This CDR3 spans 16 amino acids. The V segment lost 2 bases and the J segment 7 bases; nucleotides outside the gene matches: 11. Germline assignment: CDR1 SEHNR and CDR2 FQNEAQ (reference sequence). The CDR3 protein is CASSLRQGAREQPQHF. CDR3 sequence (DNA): TGTGCCAGCAGCTTACGACAGGGAGCTAGAGAGCAGCCCCAGCATTTT.

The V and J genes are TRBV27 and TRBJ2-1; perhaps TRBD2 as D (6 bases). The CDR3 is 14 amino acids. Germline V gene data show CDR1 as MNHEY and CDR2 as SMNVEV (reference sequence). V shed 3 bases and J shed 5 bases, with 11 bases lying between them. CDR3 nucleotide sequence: TGTGCCAGCAGTTTGTTGCGGGGCAACAATGAGCAGTTCTTC. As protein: CASSLLRGNNEQFF.

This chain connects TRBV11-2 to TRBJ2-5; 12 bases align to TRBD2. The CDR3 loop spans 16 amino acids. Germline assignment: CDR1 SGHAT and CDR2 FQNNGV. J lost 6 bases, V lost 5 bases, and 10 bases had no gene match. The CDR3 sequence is CASSPPLAGGLKTQYF. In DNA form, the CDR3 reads TGTGCCAGCAGCCCACCTCTAGCGGGGGGGTTGAAGACCCAGTACTTC. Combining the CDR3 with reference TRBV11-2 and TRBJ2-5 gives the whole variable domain EAGVAQSPRYKIIEKRQSVAFWCNPISGHATLYWYQQILGQGPKLLIQFQNNGVVDDSQLPKDRFSAERLKGVDSTLKIQPAKLEDSAVYLCASSPPLAGGLKTQYFGPGTRLLVL.

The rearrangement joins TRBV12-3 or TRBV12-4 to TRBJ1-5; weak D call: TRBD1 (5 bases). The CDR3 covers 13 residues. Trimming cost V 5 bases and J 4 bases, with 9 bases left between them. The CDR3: CASSGGGNQPQHF. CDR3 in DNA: TGTGCCAGCAGTGGGGGGGGGAATCAGCCCCAGCATTTT.

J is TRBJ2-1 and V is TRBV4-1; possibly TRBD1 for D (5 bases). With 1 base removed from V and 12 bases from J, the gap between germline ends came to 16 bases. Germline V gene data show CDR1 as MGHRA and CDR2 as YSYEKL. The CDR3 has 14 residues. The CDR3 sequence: CASSQVRTHRGQFF. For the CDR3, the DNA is TGCGCCAGCAGCCAAGTGAGGACGCATAGGGGGCAGTTCTTC.

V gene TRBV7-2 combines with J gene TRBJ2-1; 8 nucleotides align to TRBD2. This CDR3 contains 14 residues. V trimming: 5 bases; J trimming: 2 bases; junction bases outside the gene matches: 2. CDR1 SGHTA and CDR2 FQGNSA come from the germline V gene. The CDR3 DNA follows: TGTGCCAGCAGCCGGCGGGGGGCCTACAATGAGCAGTTCTTC. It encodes CASSRRGAYNEQFF.

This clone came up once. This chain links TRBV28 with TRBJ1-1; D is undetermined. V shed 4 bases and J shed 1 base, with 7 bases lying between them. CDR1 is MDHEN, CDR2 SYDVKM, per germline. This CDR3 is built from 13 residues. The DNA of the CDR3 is TGTGCCAGCAGTTGGGCGAAGAACACTGAAGCTTTCTTT. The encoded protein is CASSWAKNTEAFF.

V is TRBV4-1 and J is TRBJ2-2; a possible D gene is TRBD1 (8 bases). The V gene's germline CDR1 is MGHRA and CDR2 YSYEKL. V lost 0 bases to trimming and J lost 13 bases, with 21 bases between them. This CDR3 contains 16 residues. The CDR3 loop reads CASSQDFGGGQVVLFF. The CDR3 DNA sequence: TGCGCCAGCAGCCAAGATTTCGGCGGGGGACAGGTAGTGCTGTTTTTT.

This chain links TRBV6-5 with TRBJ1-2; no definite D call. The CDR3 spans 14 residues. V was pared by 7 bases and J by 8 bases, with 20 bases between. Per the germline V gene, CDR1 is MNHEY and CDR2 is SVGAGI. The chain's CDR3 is CASTQVSEFKGYTF. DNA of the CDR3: TGTGCCAGCACCCAGGTATCGGAATTCAAAGGCTACACCTTC.

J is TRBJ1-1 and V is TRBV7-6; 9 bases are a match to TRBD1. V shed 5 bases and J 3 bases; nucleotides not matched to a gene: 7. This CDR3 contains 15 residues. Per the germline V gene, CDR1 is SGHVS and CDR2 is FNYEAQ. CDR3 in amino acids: CASSPLQGADTEAFF. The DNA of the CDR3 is TGTGCCAGCAGCCCACTACAGGGGGCGGACACTGAAGCTTTCTTT. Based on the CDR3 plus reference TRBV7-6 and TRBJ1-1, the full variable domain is GAGVSQSPRYKVTKRGQDVALRCDPISGHVSLYWYRQALGQGPEFLTYFNYEAQQDKSGLPNDRFSAERPEGSISTLTIQRTEQRDSAMYRCASSPLQGADTEAFFGQGTRLTVV.

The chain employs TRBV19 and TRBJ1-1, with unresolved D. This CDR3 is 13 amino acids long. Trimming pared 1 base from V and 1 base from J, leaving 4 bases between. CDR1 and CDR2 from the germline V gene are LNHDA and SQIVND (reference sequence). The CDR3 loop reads CASSIGQNTEAFF. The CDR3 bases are TGTGCCAGTAGTATAGGACAGAACACTGAAGCTTTCTTT.